What follows describes a single T cell receptor (beta chain). It lacks a known antigen. The sample holds no much larger clone one base away, and base qualities are not on file. The source of the sample is a study of blood T cell repertoires in COVID-19 (TCRdb year 2020). In the study overall: The collaborator samples originated in the United States, Italy and Spain and spanned the acute and convalescent phases of COVID-19. The samples were drawn from the first 160 participants of the ongoing ImmuneRACE study and from over 950 subjects provided by 6 global collaborators. Subjects who had been exposed to COVID-19, were actively infected with it, or had recovered from it provided the deeply sampled blood TCRbeta repertoires that made up the dataset. A freely available public database, intended as a resource for researchers studying the immune response to SARS-CoV-2, is where the repertoires were released. The prospective study material was composed of cDNA or gDNA derived from T cells, B-cell-depleted T cells, or PBMCs. The sample metadata nearly always contained a de-identified subject ID, COVID-19 status, age in years and sex. Where HLA class I and class II types were available, the types were taken from metadata supplied by the sample provider, not from assay-based typing.

Participants in the prospective study were aged 18 to 89 years, lived in about two dozen United States geographic areas, and enrolled through a virtual design. In the prospective study, cohorts were assigned on the basis of participant-reported clinical history obtained from a screening survey and a study questionnaire. For ImmuneRACE Cohort 3, a participant was defined as recovered based on two consecutive negative NP/OP PCR tests, clearance by a healthcare professional, or resolution of symptoms. Mobile phlebotomists in the prospective study collected whole blood, serum and a nasopharyngeal or oropharyngeal swab from every participant. Prospective study participants could optionally give additional blood draws and questionnaires over an approximately two-month period. Prospective study blood samples were shipped either frozen or at room temperature before DNA extraction. Summary of the overall study and its limitations: The quantity of clinical and demographic metadata differed by source and by participant and was supplied without curation.

The CDR3 covers 13 residues, taking in both the cysteine and the phenylalanine. Here the CDR3 DNA is all that survives: 39 bases in frame from base 1. The germline V gene (reference sequence) yields GTSNPN for CDR1 and SVGIG for CDR2. Between the V and J ends, shortened by 3 bases and 5 bases respectively, the junction contains 13 bases. The immunoSEQ Assay, a bias-controlled multiplex PCR, was used to amplify TCRbeta CDR3 regions from genomic DNA. In the source study's methods: Within the assay, amplification of reference gene primers was used to estimate how many nucleated cells each sample contained. To quantify the absolute abundance of each unique TCRbeta CDR3 rearrangement, sequence reads were collapsed and filtered. For each sample, productive Simpson clonality was calculated as the square root of Simpson's diversity index across productive rearrangements. The source is immuneACCESS, and TCRdb retained only in-frame sequences with V and J called. Part of the clones is not carried over; for the studies checked, unresolved V genes explain less than half of this, and the remainder is unexplained. The D gene and trimming were derived from the DNA, and the V and J assignments and clone size from that table. A total of some 390,000 clones appear in this sample, over 85% of them only once. The leading ten clones occupy 1.7% of the sample.

The receptor comes from a woman under 40 who had recovered from COVID-19. Recombination linked TRBV30 to TRBJ1-2; the D gene identity is not certain. The sequenced sample was PBMCs or T cells enriched from blood (not recorded which). The CDR3 is CAWSNAGIYGYTF. The DNA sequence is given as TGTGCCTGGAGCAATGCAGGAATTTATGGCTACACCTTC.